Sequencing of this T cell receptor beta chain was carried out in a study of cytomegalovirus exposure and HLA in healthy donors. The wider study: An early release of data contained 80 million to 85 million unique TCRs, which came from HLA-typed donors. Study-wide results and limits: A later analysis found common viral pathogens apparently linked to several of the most significant clusters.

Regarding donors, all were healthy bone marrow donors. With 60 Vbeta and 13 Jbeta primers, the PCR was carried out. Original processing methods: Later reanalysis found around 80 million unique TCR beta chains, around 10 million of them shared. Profiling relied on immunoSEQ multiplex PCR, and the TCRdb table lists in-frame clones only, not all of them. D and trimming come from the DNA, and the V and J calls and clone size come from that table. The sample includes roughly 180,000 clones, 82% of them seen just once. Germline V gene lookup returns CDR1 MDHEN and CDR2 SYDVKM. The CDR3 sequence is 15 residues long. Trimming stripped 2 bases from V and 6 bases from J, with 15 bases between. This clone was seen only a few times. Its antigen is not known.

This receptor was taken from a man aged 35 to 55 in good health and CMV-seronegative. Specimen: PBMCs. The gene calls are TRBV28 and TRBJ2-3; tentative D call: TRBD2 (6 bases). The CDR3 coding sequence is TGTGCCAGCAGTTTACCCGGGAGCCAATCGGATACGCAGTATTTT. Its protein is CASSLPGSQSDTQYF.